This entry lists 27 T cell receptor beta chains sequenced from one sample in a study of blood T cell repertoires in COVID-19. Sequenced by immunoSEQ multiplex PCR; TCRdb stores in-frame clones only, minus some. The repertoire consists of about 290,000 clones, with roughly nine tenths occurring once and the leading ten covering 1.7%. Sequencing was performed on PBMCs or T cells enriched from blood (not recorded which). The source of these receptors is a woman in her forties who had recovered from COVID-19.

V is TRBV12-5 and J is TRBJ1-6; no firm D call. V dropped 0 bases and J dropped 7 bases, with 22 bases sitting between them. Per the germline V gene, CDR1 is LGHNT and CDR2 is FRNRAP. This CDR3 region has 19 residues. The CDR3 DNA is TGTGCTAGTGGTTTGGTATCCTCTTCCCGCGACGGAGTAAATTCACCCCTCCACTTT. This translates into CASGLVSSSRDGVNSPLHF. Filled out from reference TRBV12-5 and TRBJ1-6, the complete variable domain reads DARVTQTPRHKVTEMGQEVTMRCQPILGHNTVFWYRQTMMQGLELLAYFRNRAPLDDSGMPKDRFSAEMPDATLATLKIQPSEPRDSAVYFCASGLVSSSRDGVNSPLHFGNGTRLTVT.

This clone was observed once. The chain joins TRBV19 to TRBJ1-3; no reliable D call. The V and J ends lost 11 bases and 2 bases respectively, with 13 bases between them. The CDR3 loop spans 13 amino acids. Germline V lookup: CDR1 LNHDA, CDR2 SQIVND (reference sequence). CDR3 sequence: CALRADPGNTIYF. CDR3 sequence (DNA): TGTGCCTTGCGGGCGGACCCTGGAAACACCATATATTTT.

The J gene is TRBJ1-1, the V gene TRBV5-1; 9 positions match TRBD1. The germline V gene has CDR1 SGHRS and CDR2 YFSETQ. V gave up 8 bases and J gave up 8 bases; unmatched junction bases: 16. There are 15 residues in the CDR3. For the CDR3, the DNA is TGCGCCAGTAAAACGGGAGGGACAGGGAAGTCAGAAGCTTTCTTT. Its protein is CASKTGGTGKSEAFF.

The V gene is TRBV7-9, the J gene TRBJ2-6; D not certain. The CDR3 is 15 amino acids. The germline V and J ends were trimmed by 1 base and 0 bases, with 4 bases remaining between them. CDR1 SEHNR and CDR2 FQNEAQ come from the germline V gene (reference sequence). Here the CDR3 DNA reads TGTGCCAGCAGCTTAGTAGACTCTGGGGCCAACGTCCTGACTTTC. Translated: CASSLVDSGANVLTF.

The chain has TRBV5-8 and TRBJ2-6; possible D gene TRBD2, 5 bases. The CDR3 spans 16 residues. CDR1 and CDR2 from the germline V gene are SGHTS and YDEGEE. With 4 bases removed from V and 2 bases from J, the gap between germline ends came to 13 bases. The CDR3 nucleotides are TGTGCCAGCAGCCACCCTGGAGCGGCTGGGGCCAACGTCCTGACTTTC. As protein: CASSHPGAAGANVLTF.

This chain connects TRBV3-1 (or the pseudogene TRBV3-2) to TRBJ1-6; TRBD1 might be the D (6 bases). Germline V gene data show CDR1 as LGHDT and CDR2 as YNNKEL (reference sequence). CDR3 length equals 13 residues. Trimming left V 5 bases short and J 8 bases short, with 10 bases between. CDR3 residues: CASSSRTDSPLHF. The DNA of the CDR3 is TGTGCCAGCAGCTCCCGGACAGATTCACCCCTCCACTTT.

The CDR3 DNA is TGTGCCAGCCGCCGGGGGAGGGACACTGAAGCTTTCTTT. It is translated as CASRRGRDTEAFF. This rearrangement joins TRBV7-3 to TRBJ1-1; a weak D match, TRBD1 (5 bases). V lost 8 bases, J lost 3 bases, and 13 bases lay in between. The CDR3 is 13 residues long. Looked up from germline, CDR1 is SGHTA and CDR2 is FQGTGA. Full variable domain (rest looked up from reference TRBV7-3 and TRBJ1-1): GAGVSQTPSNKVTEKGKYVELRCDPISGHTALYWYRQSLGQGPEFLIYFQGTGAADDSGLPNDRFFAVRPEGSVSTLKIQRTERGDSAVYLCASRRGRDTEAFFGQGTRLTVV.

The chain joins TRBV29-1 to TRBJ1-2; maybe TRBD1 (5 bases). The V gene lost 4 bases and the J gene lost 12 bases, with 15 bases spanning the gap. CDR3 length equals 11 residues. Germline CDR1 reads SQVTM; CDR2 reads ANQGSEA. The CDR3 loop reads CSVGGPEANTF. In DNA, the CDR3 is TGCAGCGTTGGGGGCCCAGAGGCCAACACCTTC.

The rearrangement uses TRBV19 and TRBJ1-2; no reliable D call. Between the trimmed V and J ends, which lost 3 bases and 0 bases, there was a span of 8 bases. Germline CDR1 reads LNHDA; CDR2 reads SQIVND (reference sequence). CDR3 length: 14 amino acids. CDR3 nucleotide sequence: TGTGCCAGTAGTATCTCCGGTTCTAACTATGGCTACACCTTC. Translated, it gives CASSISGSNYGYTF.

The chain has TRBV18 and TRBJ2-1, with D tentatively TRBD2 (6 bases). In germline, CDR1 is KGHSH, CDR2 LQKENI. The CDR3 covers 15 residues. Between the trimmed V and J ends, which lost 5 bases and 7 bases, there was a span of 18 bases. Written as DNA, the CDR3 is TGTGCCAGCTCATTGAGGGACTCCGAATGGAATGAGCAGTTCTTC. Its translation: CASSLRDSEWNEQFF. The full variable domain, its missing parts supplied by reference TRBV18 and TRBJ2-1, is NAGVMQNPRHLVRRRGQEARLRCSPMKGHSHVYWYRQLPEEGLKFMVYLQKENIIDESGMPKERFSAEFPKEGPSILRIQQVVRGDSAAYFCASSLRDSEWNEQFFGPGTRLTVL.

J is TRBJ2-1 and V is TRBV2; TRBD1 matches at 10 bases. V was clipped by 4 bases and J by 10 bases; unmatched bases: 4. The CDR3 is made up of 13 amino acids. Germline loops: CDR1 SNHLY, CDR2 FYNNEI. The CDR3 region is CASSGQGAWEQFF. In DNA, the CDR3 is TGTGCCAGCAGTGGACAGGGGGCCTGGGAGCAGTTCTTC.

J is TRBJ2-3 and V is TRBV5-4, with a weak D call TRBD1 (6 bases). The V gene's germline CDR1 is SGHNT and CDR2 YYREEE (reference sequence). V was cut by 3 bases and J by 3 bases, with 14 bases left in between. This CDR3 has 15 amino acids. CDR3 sequence: CASSSKQGWTDTQYF. For the CDR3, the DNA is TGTGCCAGCAGCTCGAAACAGGGTTGGACAGATACGCAGTATTTT.

This chain links TRBV9 with TRBJ1-1; D ambiguous. Trimming removed 4 bases from V and 5 bases from J, with 12 bases in between. CDR3 length: 13 residues. Germline lookup yields CDR1 SGDLS and CDR2 YYNGEE. CDR3 in amino acids: CASSPAGRTEAFF. The CDR3 region has the DNA TGTGCCAGCAGCCCAGCCGGGAGGACTGAAGCTTTCTTT.

This chain connects TRBV7-3 to TRBJ2-1; possibly TRBD2 for D (6 bases). Trimming pared 4 bases from V and 4 bases from J, leaving 20 bases between. The CDR3 is made up of 17 amino acids. Germline V gives CDR1 SGHTA, CDR2 FQGTGA. CDR3 loop: CASSSRASGLLYNEQFF. The CDR3 nucleotides are TGTGCCAGCAGCTCGAGGGCTTCGGGACTGTTATACAATGAGCAGTTCTTC.

The chain carries TRBV5-1 and TRBJ2-2, with 7 bases aligning to TRBD1. Trimming removed 2 bases from V and 4 bases from J; junction bases left unmatched: 8. Germline CDR1 and CDR2: SGHRS and YFSETQ. The CDR3 has 16 residues. CDR3 in amino acids: CASSFQGVASTGELFF. CDR3 nucleotide sequence: TGCGCCAGCAGCTTCCAGGGGGTAGCGAGCACCGGGGAGCTGTTTTTT.

This clone was seen more than once but under ten times. Other DNA sequences in this sample translate to the same CDR3. The rearrangement uses TRBV5-1 and TRBJ1-5, with a possible D match to TRBD1 (6 bases). The CDR3 has 15 amino acids. Trimming removed 1 base from V and 4 bases from J, with 12 bases in between. The germline V gene encodes CDR1 SGHRS and CDR2 YFSETQ. The CDR3 bases are TGCGCCAGCAGCTTGTCGGGGGGCAGGAATCAGCCCCAGCATTTT. Its protein product is CASSLSGGRNQPQHF.

This clone is a singleton in its sample. This chain connects TRBV4-1 to TRBJ1-5; 9 bases are shared with TRBD1. This CDR3 has 15 residues. After removal of 8 bases from V and 3 bases from J, the junction contained 8 bases not matched to a gene. The germline gives CDR1 MGHRA, CDR2 YSYEKL. The CDR3 sequence: CASGYGTGNNQPQHF. The CDR3 nucleotides are TGCGCCAGCGGGTACGGGACAGGGAACAATCAGCCCCAGCATTTT.

V gene TRBV2 combines with J gene TRBJ1-5; TRBD1 matches 7 bases. The CDR3 spans 14 residues. Germline CDR1 and CDR2: SNHLY and FYNNEI. Germline trimming cut 6 bases from V and 3 bases from J; bases unmatched to any gene: 5. CDR3 region: CASRKGQLNQPQHF. CDR3 DNA sequence: TGTGCCAGCAGAAAGGGACAGCTCAATCAGCCCCAGCATTTT.

The CDR3 DNA is TGTGCCAGCAGTGCCCACTGGACAGGAGGCCACGCGAACACCGGGGAGCTGTTTTTT. This encodes CASSAHWTGGHANTGELFF. The V gene is TRBV6-1, the J gene TRBJ2-2; 7 bases align to TRBD1. The CDR3 runs 19 residues. Germline V gene lookup returns CDR1 MNHNS and CDR2 SASEGT. After removal of 4 bases from V and 0 bases from J, the junction contained 14 bases not matched to a gene.

This clone was recorded a few times. The chain employs TRBV10-1 and TRBJ2-1; 12 nucleotides match TRBD2. This CDR3 has 17 amino acids. Germline assignment: CDR1 WNHNN and CDR2 SYGVQD (reference sequence). The V segment lost 2 bases and the J segment 7 bases; nucleotides outside the gene matches: 9. The CDR3 DNA reads as TGCGCCAGCAGTGAGGAACCTAGCGGGGGGGCCAGGAATGAGCAGTTCTTC. Translation gives CASSEEPSGGARNEQFF.

The J gene is TRBJ1-3, the V gene TRBV5-1; unclear D gene. The V end lost 8 bases, the J end lost 1 base, and 10 bases lay between the germline ends. The CDR3 is made up of 13 amino acids. Germline CDR1 reads SGHRS; CDR2 reads YFSETQ. The CDR3 region is CASSQMSGNTIYF. CDR3 bases: TGCGCCAGTTCGCAGATGTCTGGAAACACCATATATTTT.

V gene TRBV11-2 combines with J gene TRBJ2-6; 9 bases match TRBD1. Germline V gene sequence: CDR1 SGHAT, CDR2 FQNNGV. This CDR3 contains 17 residues. The V segment lost 6 bases and the J segment 0 bases; nucleotides outside the gene matches: 6. CDR3: CASRPGQGYSGANVLTF. CDR3 sequence (DNA): TGTGCCAGCAGACCGGGACAGGGCTACTCTGGGGCCAACGTCCTGACTTTC.

The rearrangement links TRBV6-1 to TRBJ1-5, with D unclear. V was pared by 3 bases and J by 3 bases, with 12 bases between. Germline assignment: CDR1 MNHNS and CDR2 SASEGT. This CDR3 comprises 15 residues. This CDR3 is CASSDRVPYNQPQHF. The CDR3 coding sequence is TGTGCCAGCAGTGACCGGGTGCCGTACAATCAGCCCCAGCATTTT.

The chain is built from TRBV6-5 and TRBJ2-7, with 7 bases that match TRBD2. Trimming removed 5 bases from V and 4 bases from J; junction bases left unmatched: 8. This CDR3 comprises 14 residues. Germline V gives CDR1 MNHEY, CDR2 SVGAGI. The CDR3 sequence is CASSRTRSEYEQYF. The CDR3 DNA is TGTGCCAGCAGTCGGACTAGAAGCGAATACGAGCAGTACTTC.

The chain employs TRBV27 and TRBJ2-2; a weak D match, TRBD2 (5 bases). This CDR3 region has 16 residues. Looked up from germline, CDR1 is MNHEY and CDR2 is SMNVEV (reference sequence). The V end was cut by 4 bases, the J end by 0 bases, with 12 bases between. CDR3 in amino acids: CASSSGEPPNTGELFF. The CDR3 coding sequence is TGTGCCAGCAGTTCCGGGGAACCCCCGAACACCGGGGAGCTGTTTTTT.

CDR3 DNA sequence: TGTGCCAGCAGTTCTACTCCCTCGGGGATTGGTTATGGCTACACCTTC. Its translation is CASSSTPSGIGYGYTF. The J gene is TRBJ1-2, the V gene TRBV2; no reliable D call. V was pared by 5 bases and J by 5 bases, with 21 bases between. Germline V gives CDR1 SNHLY, CDR2 FYNNEI. The CDR3 length is 16 residues.

This chain joins TRBV6-5 and TRBJ1-5; D might be TRBD1 (6 bases). Trimming took 6 bases from V and 9 from J, leaving 12 bases between them. CDR3 size: 12 residues. From germline, CDR1 is MNHEY and CDR2 SVGAGI. CDR3 nucleotide sequence: TGTGCCAGCAGCGAGGGGGGGGCGCCCCAGCATTTT. It is translated as CASSEGGAPQHF.